In this sample, the clone carrying this T cell receptor beta chain turned up a few times. The sample is drawn from a study of ipilimumab plus nivolumab after autologous stem cell transplantation. Study details: A median of roughly 8 nivolumab and roughly 5 ipilimumab doses were given. The myeloma group: high-risk transplant-naive, or relapse within 3 years after first autologous transplant.

V lost 8 bases and J lost 4, with 20 bases in between. Germline lookup yields CDR1 SNHLY and CDR2 FYNNEI. The CDR3 spans 15 residues. Repertoires were generated with immunoSEQ multiplex PCR, while TCRdb's copy carries only in-frame clones and drops some. The table lists around 45,000 clones, about 88% of them singletons. Patients got ipilimumab 1 mg/kg beginning 14 to 28 days post-transplant. Dosing: nivolumab 3 mg/kg IV, weeks 1, 4, 7, 10, then every two weeks to week 26. V is TRBV2 and J is TRBJ1-1, with no clear D. This clonotype originated in a male donor with multiple myeloma. The sequenced sample was PBMCs, obtained in a trial of ipilimumab plus nivolumab as post-transplant consolidation. The CDR3: CASGKAGLGSTEAFF. CDR3 in DNA: TGTGCCAGCGGAAAGGCAGGTCTTGGGAGCACTGAAGCTTTCTTT.